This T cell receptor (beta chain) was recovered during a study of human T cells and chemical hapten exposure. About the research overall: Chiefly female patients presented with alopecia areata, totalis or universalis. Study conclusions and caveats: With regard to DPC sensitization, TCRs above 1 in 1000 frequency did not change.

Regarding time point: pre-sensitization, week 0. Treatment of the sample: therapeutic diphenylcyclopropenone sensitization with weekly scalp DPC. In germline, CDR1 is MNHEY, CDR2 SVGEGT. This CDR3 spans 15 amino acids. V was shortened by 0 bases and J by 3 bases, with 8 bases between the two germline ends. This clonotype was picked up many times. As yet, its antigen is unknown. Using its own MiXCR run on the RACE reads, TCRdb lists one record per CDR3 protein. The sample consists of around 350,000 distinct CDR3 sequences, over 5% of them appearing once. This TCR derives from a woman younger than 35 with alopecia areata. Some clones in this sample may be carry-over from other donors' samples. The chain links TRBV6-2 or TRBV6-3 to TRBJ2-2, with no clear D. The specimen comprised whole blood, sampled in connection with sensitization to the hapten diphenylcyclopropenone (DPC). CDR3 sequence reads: CASSYSITYTGELFF. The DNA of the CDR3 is TGTGCCAGCAGTTACTCGATTACCTACACCGGGGAGCTGTTTTTT.